These T cell receptor beta chains were read from a single sample in a study of blood T cell repertoires in COVID-19. Clones were read by immunoSEQ multiplex PCR, and TCRdb kept only the in-frame ones, dropping some. This table holds more than 60,000 clones, about 81% found once. Specimen: peripheral blood. These receptors were taken from a woman of 80 years or more with acute or convalescent COVID-19. Each CDR3 is given with its conserved first and last residue.

J: TRBJ1-1
V: TRBV7-9
CDR3: CASSLAQITGDTEAFF

J: TRBJ2-3
V: TRBV5-1
CDR3: CASSTDSSRGSGMDTQYF

J: TRBJ2-4
V: TRBV27
CDR3: CASRPTRAQNIQYF

J: TRBJ1-6
V: TRBV16
CDR3: CASSLTSGQSNSPLHF

J: TRBJ2-3
V: TRBV7-2
CDR3: CASSFDRGLVTQYF

J: TRBJ2-4
V: TRBV28
CDR3: CASSRTRSNIQYF

J: TRBJ1-1
V: TRBV7-6
CDR3: CASSLSGNTEAFF

J: TRBJ2-1
V: TRBV7-9
CDR3: CASSFVTRITYNEQFF

J: TRBJ2-7
V: TRBV7-7
CDR3: CASSLTLAGENEQYF

J: TRBJ2-3
V: TRBV4-1
CDR3: CASSQEGSGHGSTDTQYF

J: TRBJ1-1
V: TRBV9
CDR3: CASSVGQGMVGNTEAFF

J: TRBJ2-1
V: TRBV7-2
CDR3: CASSLTAAPYNEQFF

J: TRBJ2-1
V: TRBV19
CDR3: CASSSFSYNEQFF

J: TRBJ1-5
V: TRBV4-1
CDR3: CASSHVGGNQPQHF

J: TRBJ2-3
V: TRBV3-1/TRBV3-2
CDR3: CASSLLTGGTFGTDTQYF

J: TRBJ2-6
V: TRBV20-1
CDR3: CSASTTGFGANVLTF

J: TRBJ1-5
V: TRBV6-2/TRBV6-3
CDR3: CASSYSPGQGHSNQPQHF

J: TRBJ2-3
V: TRBV4-2
CDR3: CASSQGTGGRARADTQYF

J: TRBJ2-3
V: TRBV5-4
CDR3: CASTLTSGRPDTQYF

J: TRBJ2-7
V: TRBV28
CDR3: CASSRDSLYEQYF

J: TRBJ2-4
V: TRBV11-2
CDR3: CASSPRTSAKNIQYF

J: TRBJ1-2
V: TRBV5-8
CDR3: CASSPSNIPLYGYTF

J: TRBJ2-1
V: TRBV3-1/TRBV3-2
CDR3: CASSQVGLAGANEQFF

J: TRBJ1-5
V: TRBV19
CDR3: CASSMYRDYSGNQPQHF

J: TRBJ1-1
V: TRBV5-4
CDR3: CASSLGRADTEAFF

J: TRBJ2-1
V: TRBV7-9
CDR3: CASSFPRGNEQFF

J: TRBJ2-1
V: TRBV7-2
CDR3: CASSLAPPGGYNEQFF

J: TRBJ2-7
V: TRBV19
CDR3: CASSIPGTYEQYF

J: TRBJ2-1
V: TRBV30
CDR3: CAWSVPPPGAPYNEQFF

J: TRBJ2-1
V: TRBV7-9
CDR3: CASSEGDRRYNEQFF

J: TRBJ2-7
V: TRBV7-8
CDR3: CASSLGQVRFEQYF

J: TRBJ1-1
V: TRBV18
CDR3: CASSRGASGGITEAFF

J: TRBJ2-1
V: TRBV7-3
CDR3: CASSGPGLEQFF

J: TRBJ1-2
V: TRBV2
CDR3: CASVRDNYGYTF

J: TRBJ2-7
V: TRBV7-2
CDR3: CASSLVGQTYEQYF

J: TRBJ1-4
V: TRBV3-1/TRBV3-2
CDR3: CASSPPGQGLATNEKLFF

J: TRBJ2-5
V: TRBV7-2
CDR3: CASSVMDSWETQYF

J: TRBJ2-3
V: TRBV2
CDR3: CASRGVELDTQYF

J: TRBJ2-7
V: TRBV6-5
CDR3: CASSYSRTVLYEQYF

J: TRBJ1-1
V: TRBV29-1
CDR3: CSVTRGPTEAFF